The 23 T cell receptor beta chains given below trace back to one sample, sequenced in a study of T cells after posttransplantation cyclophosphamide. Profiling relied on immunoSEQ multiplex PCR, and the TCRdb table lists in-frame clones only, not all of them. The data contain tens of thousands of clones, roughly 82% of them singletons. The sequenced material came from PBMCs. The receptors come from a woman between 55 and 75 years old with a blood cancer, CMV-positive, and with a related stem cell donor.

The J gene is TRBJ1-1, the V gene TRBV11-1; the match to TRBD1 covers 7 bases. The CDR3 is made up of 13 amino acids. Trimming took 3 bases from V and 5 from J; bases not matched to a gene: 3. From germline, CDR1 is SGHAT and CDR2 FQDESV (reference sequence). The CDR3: CASSLTGYTEAFF. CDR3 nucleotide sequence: TGTGCCAGCAGCTTGACAGGGTATACTGAAGCTTTCTTT.

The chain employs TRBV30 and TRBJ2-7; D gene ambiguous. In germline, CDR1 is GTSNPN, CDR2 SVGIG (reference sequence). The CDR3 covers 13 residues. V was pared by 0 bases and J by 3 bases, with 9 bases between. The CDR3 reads CAWSVNRVYEQYF. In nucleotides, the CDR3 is TGTGCCTGGAGTGTGAACAGAGTCTACGAGCAGTACTTC.

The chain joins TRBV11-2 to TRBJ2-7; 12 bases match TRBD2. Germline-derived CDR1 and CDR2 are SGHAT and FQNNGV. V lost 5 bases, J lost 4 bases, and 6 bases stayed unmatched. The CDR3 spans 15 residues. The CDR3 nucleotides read TGTGCCAGCAGCCCGCTAGCGGGAGGGCCTTACGAGCAGTACTTC. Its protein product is CASSPLAGGPYEQYF.

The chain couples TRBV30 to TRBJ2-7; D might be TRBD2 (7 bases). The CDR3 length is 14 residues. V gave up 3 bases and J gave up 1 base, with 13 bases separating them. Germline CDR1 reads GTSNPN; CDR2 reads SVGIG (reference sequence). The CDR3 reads CAWSKGGPSYEQYF. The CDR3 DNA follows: TGTGCCTGGAGCAAGGGGGGGCCTTCCTACGAGCAGTACTTC.

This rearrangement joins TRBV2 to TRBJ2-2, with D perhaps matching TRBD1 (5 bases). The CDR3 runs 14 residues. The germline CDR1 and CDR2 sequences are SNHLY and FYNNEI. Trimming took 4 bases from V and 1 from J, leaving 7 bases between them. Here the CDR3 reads CASSVDRNTGELFF. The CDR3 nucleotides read TGTGCCAGCAGTGTTGACAGGAACACCGGGGAGCTGTTTTTT.

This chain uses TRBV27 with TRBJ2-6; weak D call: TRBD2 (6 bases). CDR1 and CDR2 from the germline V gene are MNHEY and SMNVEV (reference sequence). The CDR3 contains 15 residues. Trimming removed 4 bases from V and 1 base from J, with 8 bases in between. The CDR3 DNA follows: TGTGCCAGCAGTTCCGGGAGATCTGGGGCCAACGTCCTGACTTTC. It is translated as CASSSGRSGANVLTF.

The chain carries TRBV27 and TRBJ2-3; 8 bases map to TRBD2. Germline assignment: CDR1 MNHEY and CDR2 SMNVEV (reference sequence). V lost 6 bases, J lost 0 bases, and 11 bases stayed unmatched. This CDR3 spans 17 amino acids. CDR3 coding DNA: TGTGCCAGCAGGATCCTATTTAGCGGGGTTAGCACAGATACGCAGTATTTT. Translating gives CASRILFSGVSTDTQYF.

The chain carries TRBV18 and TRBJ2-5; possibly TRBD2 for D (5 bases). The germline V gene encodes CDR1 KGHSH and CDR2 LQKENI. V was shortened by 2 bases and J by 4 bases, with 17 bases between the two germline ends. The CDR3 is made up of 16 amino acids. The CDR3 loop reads CASSPYSGGRAETQYF. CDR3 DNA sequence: TGTGCCAGCTCACCATATTCAGGAGGCCGTGCAGAGACCCAGTACTTC.

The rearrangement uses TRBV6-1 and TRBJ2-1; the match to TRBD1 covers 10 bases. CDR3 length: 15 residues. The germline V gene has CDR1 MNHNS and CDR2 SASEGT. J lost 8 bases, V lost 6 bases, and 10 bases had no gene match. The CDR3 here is CASRLRQGAKDEQFF. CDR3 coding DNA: TGTGCCAGCAGACTTCGACAGGGGGCTAAAGATGAGCAGTTCTTC.

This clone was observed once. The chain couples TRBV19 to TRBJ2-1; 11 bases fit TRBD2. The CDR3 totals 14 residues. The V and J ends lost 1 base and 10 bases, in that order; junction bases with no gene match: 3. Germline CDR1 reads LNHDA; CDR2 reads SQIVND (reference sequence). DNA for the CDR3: TGTGCCAGTAGTATAGGACTAGCGGGAAGGGAGCAGTTCTTC. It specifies CASSIGLAGREQFF.

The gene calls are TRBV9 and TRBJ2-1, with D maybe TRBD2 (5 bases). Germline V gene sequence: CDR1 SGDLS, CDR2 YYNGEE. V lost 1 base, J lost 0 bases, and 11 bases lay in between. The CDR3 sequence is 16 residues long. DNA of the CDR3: TGTGCCAGCAGCGTAAGGAGGCTTAGCTCCTACAATGAGCAGTTCTTC. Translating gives CASSVRRLSSYNEQFF.

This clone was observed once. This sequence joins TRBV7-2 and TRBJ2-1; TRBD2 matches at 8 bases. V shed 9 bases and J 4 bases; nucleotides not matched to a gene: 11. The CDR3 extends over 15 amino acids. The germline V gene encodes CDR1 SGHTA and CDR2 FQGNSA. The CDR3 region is CASRRSGTRYNEQFF. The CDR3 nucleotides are TGTGCCAGTAGACGTAGCGGGACAAGATACAATGAGCAGTTCTTC.

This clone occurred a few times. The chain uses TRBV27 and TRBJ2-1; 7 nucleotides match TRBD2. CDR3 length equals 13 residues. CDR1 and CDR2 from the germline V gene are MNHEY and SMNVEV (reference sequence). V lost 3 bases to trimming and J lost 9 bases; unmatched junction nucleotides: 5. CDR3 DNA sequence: TGTGCCAGCAGTTTGTATGGGGGGGGTGAGCAGTTCTTC. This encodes CASSLYGGGEQFF.

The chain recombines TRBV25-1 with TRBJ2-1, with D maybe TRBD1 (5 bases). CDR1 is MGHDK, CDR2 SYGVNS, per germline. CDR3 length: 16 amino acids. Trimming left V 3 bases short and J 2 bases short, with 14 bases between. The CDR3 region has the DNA TGTGCCAGCAGTGACTGGGCCAGGGTGGCCTACAATGAGCAGTTCTTC. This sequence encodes CASSDWARVAYNEQFF.

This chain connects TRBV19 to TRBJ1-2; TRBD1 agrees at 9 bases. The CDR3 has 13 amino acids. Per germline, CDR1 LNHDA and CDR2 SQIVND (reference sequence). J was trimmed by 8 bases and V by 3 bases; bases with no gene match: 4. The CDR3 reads CASSMDRGGGYTF. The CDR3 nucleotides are TGTGCCAGTAGTATGGACAGGGGCGGCGGCTACACCTTC.

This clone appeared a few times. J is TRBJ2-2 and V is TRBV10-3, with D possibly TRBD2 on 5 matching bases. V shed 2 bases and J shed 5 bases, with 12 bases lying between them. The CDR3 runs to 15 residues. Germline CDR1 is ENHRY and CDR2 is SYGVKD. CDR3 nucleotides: TGTGCCATCAGTGAGCTGGGAGCTGAAACCGGGGAGCTGTTTTTT. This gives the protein CAISELGAETGELFF.

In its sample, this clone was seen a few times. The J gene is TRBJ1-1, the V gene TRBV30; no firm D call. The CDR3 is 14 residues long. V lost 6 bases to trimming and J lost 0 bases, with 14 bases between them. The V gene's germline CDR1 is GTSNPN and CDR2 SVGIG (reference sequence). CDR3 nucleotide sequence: TGTGCCTGTGATCTGTGCGGGCTGAACACTGAAGCTTTCTTT. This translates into CACDLCGLNTEAFF.

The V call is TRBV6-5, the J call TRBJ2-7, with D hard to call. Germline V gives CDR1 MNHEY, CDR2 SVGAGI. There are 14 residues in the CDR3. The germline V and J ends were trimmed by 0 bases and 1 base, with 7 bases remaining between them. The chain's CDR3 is CASSYSWQSYEQYF. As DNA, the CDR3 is TGTGCCAGCAGTTACTCGTGGCAGTCCTACGAGCAGTACTTC.

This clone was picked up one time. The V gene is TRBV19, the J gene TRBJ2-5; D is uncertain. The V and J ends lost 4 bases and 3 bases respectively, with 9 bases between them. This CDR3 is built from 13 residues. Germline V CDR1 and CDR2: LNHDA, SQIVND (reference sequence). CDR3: CASSTNQKETQYF. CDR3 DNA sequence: TGTGCCAGTAGTACAAATCAGAAAGAGACCCAGTACTTC.

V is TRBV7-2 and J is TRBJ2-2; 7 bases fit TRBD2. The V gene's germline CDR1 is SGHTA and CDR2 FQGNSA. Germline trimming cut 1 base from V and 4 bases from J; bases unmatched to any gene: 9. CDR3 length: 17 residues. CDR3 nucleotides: TGTGCCAGCAGCTTAGGATTTGCGGGAGAGGTCACCGGGGAGCTGTTTTTT. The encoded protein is CASSLGFAGEVTGELFF.

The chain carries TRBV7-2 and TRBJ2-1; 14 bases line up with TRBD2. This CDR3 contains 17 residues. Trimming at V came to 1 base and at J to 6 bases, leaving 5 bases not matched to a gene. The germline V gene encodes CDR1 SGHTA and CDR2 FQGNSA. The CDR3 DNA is TGTGCCAGCAGCTTAGGTGGGACTAGCGGGAGTGGCAATGAGCAGTTCTTC. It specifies CASSLGGTSGSGNEQFF.

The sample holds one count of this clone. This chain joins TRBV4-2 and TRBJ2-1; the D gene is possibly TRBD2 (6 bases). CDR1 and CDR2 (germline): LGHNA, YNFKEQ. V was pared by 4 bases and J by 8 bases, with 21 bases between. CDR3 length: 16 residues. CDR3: CASSRERDWRGDEQFF. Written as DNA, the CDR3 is TGTGCCAGCAGCCGAGAGAGGGACTGGAGGGGCGATGAGCAGTTCTTC.

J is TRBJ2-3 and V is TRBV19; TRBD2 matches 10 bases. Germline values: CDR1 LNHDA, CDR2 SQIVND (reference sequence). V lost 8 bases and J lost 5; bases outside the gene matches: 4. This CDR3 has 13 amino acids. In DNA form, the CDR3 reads TGTGCCAGTTCTAGCGGGAGAGAAGATACGCAGTATTTT. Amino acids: CASSSGREDTQYF. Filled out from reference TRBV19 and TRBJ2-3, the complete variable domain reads DGGITQSPKYLFRKEGQNVTLSCEQNLNHDAMYWYRQDPGQGLRLIYYSQIVNDFQKGDIAEGYSVSREKKESFPLTVTSAQKNPTAFYLCASSSGREDTQYFGPGTRLTVL.